Following are 9 T cell receptor beta chains from one sample sequenced in a study of human T cells and chemical hapten exposure. TCRdb fed the RACE reads into MiXCR, producing one record per CDR3 protein. The table shows roughly 52,000 distinct CDR3 sequences, with about 11% occurring only once. Specified time point: patch test 1, 2 weeks after DPC sensitization. Stated treatment: therapeutic diphenylcyclopropenone sensitization with weekly scalp DPC. The authors extracted total RNA from unfractionated whole blood. The source was whole blood, collected in connection with sensitization to the hapten diphenylcyclopropenone (DPC). These receptors were taken from a woman in her forties with alopecia areata. Some clones in this sample may be carry-over from other donors' samples.

This clonotype came up a few times. The rearrangement uses TRBV7-9 and TRBJ2-3; no clear D gene. The CDR3 totals 15 residues. Trimming took off 1 base at V and 1 base at J, with 9 bases between the two ends. CDR1 and CDR2 from the germline V gene are SEHNR and FQNEAQ (reference sequence). The DNA of the CDR3 is TGTGCCAGCAGCTTAGATCGATTTGGCACAGATACGCAGTATTTT. Translating gives CASSLDRFGTDTQYF.

This clonotype was recorded at least ten times. The V call is TRBV20-1, the J call TRBJ2-4; 9 bases match TRBD2. The CDR3 runs to 15 residues. V was pared by 6 bases and J by 7 bases, with 13 bases of the junction left unmatched. The germline V gene has CDR1 DFQATT and CDR2 SNEGSKA (reference sequence). This CDR3 is CSAGRPGLASNIQYF. Here the CDR3 DNA reads TGCAGTGCAGGACGACCGGGACTAGCTAGCAACATTCAGTACTTC.

This chain joins TRBV28 and TRBJ1-1; D not certain. This CDR3 region has 11 residues. Germline lookup yields CDR1 MDHEN and CDR2 SYDVKM. Trimming left V 6 bases short and J 7 bases short, with 9 bases between. The CDR3 region is CASRGDGEAFF. The CDR3 DNA follows: TGTGCCAGCAGGGGAGATGGTGAAGCTTTCTTT. Combining the CDR3 with reference TRBV28 and TRBJ1-1 gives the whole variable domain DVKVTQSSRYLVKRTGEKVFLECVQDMDHENMFWYRQDPGLGLRLIYFSYDVKMKEKGDIPEGYSVSREKKERFSLILESASTNQTSMYLCASRGDGEAFFGQGTRLTVV.

The rearrangement uses TRBV2 and TRBJ1-2; 8 bases fit TRBD1. With V trimmed by 6 bases and J by 4 bases, 4 bases remained unmatched. The CDR3 length is 13 residues. The germline V gene has CDR1 SNHLY and CDR2 FYNNEI. CDR3 sequence reads: CASRVGQGYGYTF. CDR3 in DNA: TGTGCCAGCAGAGTCGGACAGGGCTATGGCTACACCTTC.

This clonotype was seen more than once but under ten times. The chain joins TRBV5-1 to TRBJ2-7, with a possible D match to TRBD1 (5 bases). Germline CDR1 is SGHRS and CDR2 is YFSETQ. The CDR3 is made up of 12 amino acids. Trimming took 6 bases from V and 6 from J, leaving 13 bases between them. The CDR3 DNA reads as TGCGCCAGCACCCCAGGGTCGGGCGAGCAGTACTTC. Translation: CASTPGSGEQYF. Full variable domain (outside the CDR3, taken from reference TRBV5-1 and TRBJ2-7): KAGVTQTPRYLIKTRGQQVTLSCSPISGHRSVSWYQQTPGQGLQFLFEYFSETQRNKGNFPGRFSGRQFSNSRSEMNVSTLELGDSALYLCASTPGSGEQYFGPGTRLTVT.

This clonotype occurred a few times. The CDR3 DNA follows: TGTGCCAGCAGCTTAGCGAGGCAGGGGCAGGAGCAGTTCTTC. This translates into CASSLARQGQEQFF. The chain recombines TRBV7-9 with TRBJ2-1; a possible D gene is TRBD1 (6 bases). The CDR3 contains 14 residues. Per germline, CDR1 SEHNR and CDR2 FQNEAQ (reference sequence). Trimming took off 0 bases at V and 10 bases at J, with 13 bases between the two ends.

Many counts were recorded for this clonotype. The chain recombines TRBV27 with TRBJ2-7; 8 positions match TRBD2. With V trimmed by 2 bases and J by 3 bases, 6 bases remained unmatched. CDR1 MNHEY and CDR2 SMNVEV come from the germline V gene (reference sequence). There are 15 residues in the CDR3. The CDR3 DNA reads TGTGCCAGCAGTTTACGAGCGGGGGCAAGCTACGAGCAGTACTTC. Translating it yields CASSLRAGASYEQYF.

The gene calls are TRBV6-2 or TRBV6-3 and TRBJ2-2; a possible D gene is TRBD2 (5 bases). Germline CDR1 MNHEY, CDR2 SVGEGT. Trimming removed 8 bases at V and 0 bases at J, with 13 bases between. The CDR3 totals 15 residues. DNA of the CDR3: TGTGCCAGCCGACTGCCCGGGACGAACACCGGGGAGCTGTTTTTT. Its protein product is CASRLPGTNTGELFF.

The chain is built from TRBV28 and TRBJ1-2; the match to TRBD1 covers 7 bases. Losses at the gene ends were 3 bases for V and 8 bases for J; bases not matched to a gene: 6. The CDR3 is 13 amino acids. From germline, CDR1 is MDHEN and CDR2 SYDVKM. CDR3 bases: TGTGCCAGCAGTTTCCGGGACAGATCGGGCTACACCTTC. Encoded protein: CASSFRDRSGYTF.